This T cell receptor beta chain was identified during a study of T-cell reconstitution after alpha-beta-depleted transplantation in children. This clonotype was detected ten times or more. CDR3 size: 14 residues. With 4 bases clipped from V and 8 bases from J, the junction kept 3 bases outside the gene matches. The V gene's germline CDR1 is ENHRY and CDR2 SYGVKD. A TCRbeta library incorporating unique molecular identifiers was prepared. TCRdb fed the PCR reads into MiXCR, producing one record per CDR3 protein. The sample lists 150,000 to 250,000 distinct CDR3 sequences, less than 15% occurring once. The chain joins TRBV10-3 to TRBJ2-1, with 12 bases matching TRBD2. The sequences come from PBMCs from the stem cell graft donor, collected from the stem cell graft. This clonotype was sampled from a human donor who donated a stem cell graft to a child with acute lymphoblastic leukemia. DNA for the CDR3: TGTGCCATCAGTGTTAGACTAGCGGGAGATGAGCAGTTCTTC. This encodes CAISVRLAGDEQFF.